In this sample, the clone carrying this T cell receptor (beta chain) turned up a few times. What it binds is unknown. The data originate from a study of cytotoxic CD8 clonotypes in ibrutinib-treated CLL. In the study overall: Response samples came after a median about 11 months of treatment, range 6 to 36. Regarding the study as a whole: Exceeding age-matched healthy donors, baseline clonality also tracked the counts of circulating CD8+ T cells.

V was pared by 6 bases and J by 1 base, with 5 bases of the junction left unmatched. The CDR3 is 14 amino acids. Germline V gene data show CDR1 as LNHDA and CDR2 as SQIVND (reference sequence). Measured with immunoSEQ multiplex PCR; TCRdb has only the in-frame clones, and not every one. The data hold fewer than 100,000 clones, with 70% to 80% observed a single time. The source material was PBMCs, sampled after 12 months of ibrutinib treatment. The genes are TRBV19 and TRBJ2-5, with TRBD2 matching over 7 bases. This TCR was recovered from a human donor with chronic lymphocytic leukemia. The CDR3 is CASREAGTQETQYF. CDR3 in DNA: TGTGCCAGTAGAGAAGCGGGGACCCAAGAGACCCAGTACTTC.